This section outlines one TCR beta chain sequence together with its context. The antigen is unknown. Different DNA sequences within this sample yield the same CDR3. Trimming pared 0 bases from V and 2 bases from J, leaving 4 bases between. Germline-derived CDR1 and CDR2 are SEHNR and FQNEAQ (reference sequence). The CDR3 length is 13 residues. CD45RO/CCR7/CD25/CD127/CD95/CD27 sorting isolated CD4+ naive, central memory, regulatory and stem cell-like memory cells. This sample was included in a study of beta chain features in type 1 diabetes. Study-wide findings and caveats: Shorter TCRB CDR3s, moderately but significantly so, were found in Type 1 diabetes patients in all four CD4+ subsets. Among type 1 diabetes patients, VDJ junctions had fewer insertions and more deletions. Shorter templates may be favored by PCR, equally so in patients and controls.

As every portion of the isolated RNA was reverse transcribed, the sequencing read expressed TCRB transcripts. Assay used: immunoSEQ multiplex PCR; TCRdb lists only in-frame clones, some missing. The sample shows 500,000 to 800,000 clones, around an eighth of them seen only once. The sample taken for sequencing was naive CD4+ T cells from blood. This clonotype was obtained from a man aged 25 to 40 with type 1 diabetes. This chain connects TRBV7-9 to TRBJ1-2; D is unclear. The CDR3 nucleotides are TGTGCCAGCAGCTTAGCCGGGAACTATGGCTACACCTTC. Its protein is CASSLAGNYGYTF.